This T cell receptor (beta chain) was sequenced during a study of T cells after yellow fever vaccination (dated 2019 in TCRdb). The study in broad terms: Libraries from fractions with low cell numbers were prepared with the SMART-Seq v4 Ultra Low Input RNA kit. Bulk TCR alpha and beta repertoires were sequenced longitudinally to track T-cell clones before and after primary and booster YFV17D yellow fever vaccination. The cohort comprised two healthy male donors, one aged 18 to 30 and one aged 30 to 40 years. Blood was drawn at multiple timepoints before and after primary and secondary immunization, with bulk PBMC replicates and cell subsets isolated.

CDR1 and CDR2 (WNHNN, SYGVQD) derive from the germline V gene (reference sequence). Spanning cysteine to phenylalanine, the CDR3 consists of 11 amino acids. The kept DNA is CDR3 alone, 33 bases in frame from the first base. V and J lose 3 bases and 8 bases, and a span of 6 bases separates them. The treatment or condition label on this specimen signifies: live attenuated yellow fever vaccine strain. PBMCs were isolated from peripheral blood using a standard Ficoll-Paque protocol. Dynabeads CD4 and CD8 positive selection kits were used to isolate CD4 and CD8 T-cell fractions. TriZol was used to extract RNA from bulk PBMCs, from CD4 and CD8 fractions, and from dextramer-positive and dextramer-negative fractions. This clonotype has ten or more counts. Its cognate antigen has yet to be identified. The record has no base qualities; no much larger clone is one base away. TCR cDNA was synthesized by 5'RACE template switching, which introduced a universal primer site and unique molecular identifiers. Priming for cDNA synthesis came from both the TCR alpha and TCR beta constant segments. Libraries were amplified in two PCR steps, with sample barcodes and sequencing adapters added in the second step. Sequencing of libraries was performed on Illumina HiSeq 2500 (2x100 bp) or NovaSeq (2x150 bp). The original methods were these. MIGEC handled demultiplexing of reads and collapsing into UMI consensus sequences, while MiXCR performed V(D)J alignment. Using edgeR on replicate PBMC samples, clonotypes were called vaccine-responding if FDR was below 0.01 and the log2 fold change was above 5 up to day 15. Each bulk clonotype received a CD4 or CD8 identity based on whether the sequenced CD4 or CD8 repertoire contained that clonotype at higher abundance. TCRdb passed the public sequencing reads through fastp at Q25 and MiXCR, retaining productive beta sequences. Every distinct CDR3 protein forms one entry, paired with its most common genes and DNA. The V and J calls come from TCRdb's annotation, not from the publication. The sample has 140,000 to 150,000 distinct CDR3 sequences on record, less than 8.5% of them singletons. The top ten clonotypes cover approximately 0.59% of the sample.

Beyond this particular receptor, the publication reports: Most clones expanded after primary vaccination were re-detected after the booster (approximately 95% of CD4 and 88% of CD8), suggesting broad memory maintenance. The secondary T-cell response was found to be weaker but faster than the primary response, with a peak reached on day 5 rather than on day 15. FACS-sorted repertoires could contain abundant contaminating clonotypes from the bulk population, so computational filtering was required. A small fraction of clonotypes appeared in both the CD4 and CD8 compartments, likely as a result of convergent recombination. The study included only two donors, which limits how far the findings can be generalized.

This clonotype was sampled from a man aged 30-40 years who received the YFV17D yellow fever vaccine. The V and J genes are TRBV10-1 and TRBJ2-3; too little of a D gene remains to name it. The starting material was CD4+ T cells sorted from PBMCs, obtained 10 days after the yellow fever booster vaccination. The DNA reads as follows: TGCGCCAGCAGTGATCGGGTTACGCAGTATTTT. Its translation reads: CASSDRVTQYF.